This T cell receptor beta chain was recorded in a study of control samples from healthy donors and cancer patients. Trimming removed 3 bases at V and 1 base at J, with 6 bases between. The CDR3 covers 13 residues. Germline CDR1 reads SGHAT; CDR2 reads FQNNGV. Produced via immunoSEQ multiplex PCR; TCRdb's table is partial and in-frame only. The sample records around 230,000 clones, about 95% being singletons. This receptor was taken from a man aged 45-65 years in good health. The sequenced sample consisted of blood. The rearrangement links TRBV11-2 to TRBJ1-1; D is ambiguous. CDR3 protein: CASSLEGNTEAFF. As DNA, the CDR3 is TGTGCCAGCAGCTTGGAGGGGAACACTGAAGCTTTCTTT.